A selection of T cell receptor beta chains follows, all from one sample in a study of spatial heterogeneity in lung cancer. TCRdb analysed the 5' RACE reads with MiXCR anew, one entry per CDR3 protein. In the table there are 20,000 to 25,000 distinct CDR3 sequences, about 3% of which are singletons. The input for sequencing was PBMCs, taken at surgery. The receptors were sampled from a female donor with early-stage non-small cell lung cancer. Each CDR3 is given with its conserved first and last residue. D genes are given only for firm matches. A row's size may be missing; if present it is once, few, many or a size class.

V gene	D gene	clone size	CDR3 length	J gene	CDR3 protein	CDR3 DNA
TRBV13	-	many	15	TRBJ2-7	CASSSHSGPNYEQYF	TGTGCCAGCAGCTCCCACTCGGGACCCAACTACGAGCAGTACTTC
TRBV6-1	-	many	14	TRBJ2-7	CASSVIVWWDEQYF	TGTGCCAGCAGTGTAATCGTTTGGTGGGACGAGCAGTACTTC
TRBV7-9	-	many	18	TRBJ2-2	CASSWRLPGLASTGELFF	TGTGCCAGCAGCTGGAGGCTGCCTGGGCTAGCTAGCACCGGGGAGCTGTTTTTT
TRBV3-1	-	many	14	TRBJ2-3	CASSPRQGTDTQYF	TGTGCCAGCAGCCCTCGACAGGGCACAGATACGCAGTATTTT
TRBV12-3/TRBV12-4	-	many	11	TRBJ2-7	CASRSRGEQYF	TGTGCCAGCAGATCCCGGGGCGAGCAGTACTTC
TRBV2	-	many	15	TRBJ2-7	CASSEAAASFYEQYF	TGTGCCAGCAGTGAAGCGGCAGCGTCATTCTACGAGCAGTACTTC
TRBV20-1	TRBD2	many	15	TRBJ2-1	CSARGSSGRASEQFF	TGCAGTGCTAGAGGGAGTAGCGGGAGGGCCTCTGAGCAGTTCTTC
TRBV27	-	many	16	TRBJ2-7	CASSLASWQGPYEQYF	TGTGCCAGCAGTCTAGCAAGTTGGCAGGGCCCCTACGAGCAGTACTTC
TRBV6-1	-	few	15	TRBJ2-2	CASSEAPGVNGELFF	TGTGCCAGCAGTGAAGCTCCAGGGGTGAACGGGGAGCTGTTTTTT
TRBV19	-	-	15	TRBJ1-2	CASSISTRNNYGYTF	TGTGCCAGTAGTATTTCGACACGGAACAACTATGGCTACACCTTC
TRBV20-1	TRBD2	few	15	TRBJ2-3	CSAKGQRERSDTQYF	TGCAGTGCCAAGGGGCAGCGGGAAAGGTCAGATACGCAGTATTTT
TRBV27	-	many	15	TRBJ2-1	CASSLSVLAGNEQFF	TGTGCCAGCAGTTTATCGGTGCTGGCTGGCAATGAGCAGTTCTTC
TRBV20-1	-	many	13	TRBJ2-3	CSAGAGSTDTQYF	TGCAGTGCGGGGGCCGGTAGCACAGATACGCAGTATTTT
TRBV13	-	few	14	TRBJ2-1	CASSSGGPGNEQFF	TGTGCCAGCAGCTCCGGAGGGCCCGGCAATGAGCAGTTCTTC
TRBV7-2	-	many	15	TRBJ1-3	CASSLDGSSGNTIYF	TGTGCCAGCAGCTTAGACGGAAGCTCTGGAAACACCATATATTTT
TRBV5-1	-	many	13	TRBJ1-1	CASSQDRNTEAFF	TGCGCCAGCAGCCAAGACAGGAACACTGAAGCTTTCTTT
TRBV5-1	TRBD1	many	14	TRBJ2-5	CASSSQGASETQYF	TGCGCCAGCAGCTCACAGGGGGCTTCGGAGACCCAGTACTTC
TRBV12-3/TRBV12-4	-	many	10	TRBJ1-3	CASGEGTIYF	TGTGCCAGCGGTGAGGGGACCATATATTTT
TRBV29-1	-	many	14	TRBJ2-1	CSVEIRESSFEQFF	TGCAGCGTTGAGATCAGGGAGAGTAGTTTTGAGCAGTTCTTC
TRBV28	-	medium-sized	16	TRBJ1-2	CASSFREDYRNYGYTF	TGTGCCAGCAGTTTCCGCGAGGACTACAGAAACTATGGCTACACCTTC
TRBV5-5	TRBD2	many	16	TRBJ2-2	CASSLVLADYTGELFF	TGTGCCAGCAGCTTGGTACTAGCGGACTACACCGGGGAGCTGTTTTTT
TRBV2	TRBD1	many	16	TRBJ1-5	CASSASGGNYNQPQHF	TGTGCCAGCAGCGCTTCAGGGGGGAACTACAATCAGCCCCAGCATTTT
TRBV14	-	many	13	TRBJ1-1	CASSLGRGTEAFF	TGTGCCAGCAGCCTGGGAAGAGGCACTGAAGCTTTCTTT
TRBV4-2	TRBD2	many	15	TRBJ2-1	CASSQAGGSYNEQFF	TGTGCCAGCAGCCAGGCGGGAGGCAGTTACAATGAGCAGTTCTTC
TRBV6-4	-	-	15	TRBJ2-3	CASSDGQGNTDTQYF	TGTGCCAGCAGTGACGGGCAGGGTAACACAGATACGCAGTATTTT
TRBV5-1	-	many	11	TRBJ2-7	CASSLNYEQYF	TGCGCCAGCAGCTTAAACTACGAGCAGTACTTC
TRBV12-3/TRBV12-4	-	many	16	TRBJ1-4	CASSPGLVATNEKLFF	TGTGCCAGCAGTCCCGGCTTAGTTGCAACTAATGAAAAACTGTTTTTT
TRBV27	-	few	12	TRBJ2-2	CASSLGGWELFF	TGTGCCAGCAGTTTAGGCGGATGGGAGCTGTTTTTT
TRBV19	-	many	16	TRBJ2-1	CASSRMFGGERNEQFF	TGTGCCAGTAGTAGGATGTTCGGCGGAGAGAGGAATGAGCAGTTCTTC
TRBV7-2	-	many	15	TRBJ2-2	CASSFLASATGELFF	TGTGCCAGCAGCTTCCTAGCGTCCGCCACCGGGGAGCTGTTTTTT
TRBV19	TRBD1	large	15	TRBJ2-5	CASSATGGGKETQYF	TGTGCCAGTAGTGCGACAGGGGGCGGAAAAGAGACCCAGTACTTC
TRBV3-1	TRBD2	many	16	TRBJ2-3	CASSSRTSDRTDTQYF	TGTGCCAGCAGCAGCCGGACTAGCGACCGCACAGATACGCAGTATTTT
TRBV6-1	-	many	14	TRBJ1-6	CASSEVGANSPLHF	TGTGCCAGCAGTGAAGTGGGGGCGAATTCACCCCTCCACTTT
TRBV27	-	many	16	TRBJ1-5	CASSLSTQGVGQPQHF	TGTGCCAGCAGTTTATCTACCCAGGGTGTTGGTCAGCCCCAGCATTTT
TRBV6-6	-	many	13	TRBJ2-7	CATRQGLSYEQYF	TGTGCCACCAGACAGGGACTCTCCTACGAGCAGTACTTC
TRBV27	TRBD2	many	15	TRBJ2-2	CASSLGRERNGELFF	TGTGCCAGCAGTTTAGGGCGGGAGCGGAACGGGGAGCTGTTTTTT
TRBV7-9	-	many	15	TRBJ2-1	CASSPGQSTYNEQFF	TGTGCCAGCAGCCCAGGGCAGAGTACCTACAATGAGCAGTTCTTC
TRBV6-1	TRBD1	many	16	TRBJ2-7	CASSDSDWDRAYEQYF	TGTGCCAGCAGTGACAGTGACTGGGACAGAGCCTACGAGCAGTACTTC
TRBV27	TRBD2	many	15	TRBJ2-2	CASSSRLAPTGELFF	TGTGCCAGCAGTTCCCGACTAGCGCCCACCGGGGAGCTGTTTTTT
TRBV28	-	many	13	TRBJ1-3	CASKQGAGNTIYF	TGTGCCAGCAAACAGGGAGCTGGAAACACCATATATTTT
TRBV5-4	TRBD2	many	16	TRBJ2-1	CASSPAGLASYNEQFF	TGTGCCAGCAGCCCCGCGGGACTAGCGTCCTACAATGAGCAGTTCTTC
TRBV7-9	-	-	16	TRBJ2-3	CASSLRALGGTDTQYF	TGTGCCAGCAGCTTAAGGGCCCTCGGGGGCACAGATACGCAGTATTTT
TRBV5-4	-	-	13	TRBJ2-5	CASSLESPETQYF	TGTGCCAGCAGCTTAGAGAGCCCAGAGACCCAGTACTTC
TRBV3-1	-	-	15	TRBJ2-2	CASSQETGNTGELFF	TGTGCCAGCAGCCAAGAGACGGGGAACACCGGGGAGCTGTTTTTT
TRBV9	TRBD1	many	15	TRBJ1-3	CASSGGQGYGNTIYF	TGTGCCAGCAGCGGGGGACAGGGGTACGGAAACACCATATATTTT
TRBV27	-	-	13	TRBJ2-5	CASSSLHGETQYF	TGTGCCAGCAGTTCCCTCCACGGGGAGACCCAGTACTTC